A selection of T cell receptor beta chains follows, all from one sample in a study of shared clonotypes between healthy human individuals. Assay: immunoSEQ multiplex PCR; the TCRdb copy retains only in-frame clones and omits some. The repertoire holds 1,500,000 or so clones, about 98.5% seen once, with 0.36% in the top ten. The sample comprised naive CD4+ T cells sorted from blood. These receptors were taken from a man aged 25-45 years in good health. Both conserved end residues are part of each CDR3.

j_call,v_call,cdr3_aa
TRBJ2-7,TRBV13,CASSVRLAGGRMHYEQYF
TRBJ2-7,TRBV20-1,CSARIGYEQYF
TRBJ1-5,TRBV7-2,CASSPSGGKQPQHF
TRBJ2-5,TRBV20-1,CSATPQETQYF
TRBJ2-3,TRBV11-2,CASSLRLVTDTQYF
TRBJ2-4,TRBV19,CASTATGRAKNIQYF
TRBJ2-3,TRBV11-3,CASSREHGADTQYF
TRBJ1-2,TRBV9,CASSVAPGPQHGYTF
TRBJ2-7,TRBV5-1,CASSSGTLYEQYF
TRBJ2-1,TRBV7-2,CASSSFGREFYNEQFF
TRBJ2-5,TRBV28,CASIFRRGSLETQYF
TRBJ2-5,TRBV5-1,CASRPQFQETQYF
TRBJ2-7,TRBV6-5,CASSFYSGSNPYEQYF
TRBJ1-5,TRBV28,CASSIAGAGNQPQHF
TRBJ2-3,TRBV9,CASSDSTDTQYF
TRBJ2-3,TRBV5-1,CASSLVGGAGDTQYF
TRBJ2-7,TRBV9,CASSRGGQGAYEQYF
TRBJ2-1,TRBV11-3,CASSSQLAGYNEQFF
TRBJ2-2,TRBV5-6,CASSTAGQGIGELFF
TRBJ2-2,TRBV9,CASSVYPQVDTGELFF
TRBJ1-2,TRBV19,CASSHHTGGQSGYTF
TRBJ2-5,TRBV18,CASSLGQVGKETQYF
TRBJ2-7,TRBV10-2,CASSESKLAGVIYEQYF
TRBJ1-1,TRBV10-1,CAFGATRVSGTEAFF
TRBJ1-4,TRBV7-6,CASSLGRPNEKLFF
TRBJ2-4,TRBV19,CASRRDLVAKNIQYF
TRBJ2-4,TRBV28,CASSPTTDIQYF
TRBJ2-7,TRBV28,CASSPIAAGVSHEQYF
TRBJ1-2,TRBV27,CASSPLRGGPRSYGYTF
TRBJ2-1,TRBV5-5,CASRPGQGAIEQFF
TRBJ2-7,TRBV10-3,CAISELQGRGYYEQYF
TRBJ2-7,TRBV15,CATSREPGLVYEQYF
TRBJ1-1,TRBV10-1,CASSQTGNTEAFF
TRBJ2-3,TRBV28,CASSFAGGQNTQYF
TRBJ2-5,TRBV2,CASSALTGGETQYF
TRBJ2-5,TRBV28,CASTPPVGGIGETQYF
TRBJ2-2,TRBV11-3,CASSFSTGELFF
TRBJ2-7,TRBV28,CASSPGTGAYEQYF
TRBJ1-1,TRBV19,CASSIPKTDTTEAFF
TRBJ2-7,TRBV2,CASSVGQGAAGYF
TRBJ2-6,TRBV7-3,CASSLITSTGTGANVLTF
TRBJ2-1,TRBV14,CASTQTSGYNEQFF
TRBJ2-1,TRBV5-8,CASSLAGGQGGNEQFF
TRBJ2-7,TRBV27,CASSAHGQGTTYEQYF
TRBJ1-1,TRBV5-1,CASSPRQSGVTEAFF
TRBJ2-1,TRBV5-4,CASSPGGGLAVYEQFF
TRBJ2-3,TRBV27,CASSLGTGTDTQYF
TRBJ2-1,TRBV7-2,CASSSLAGVYNEQFF
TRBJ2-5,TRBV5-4,CASSSSGMGQETQYF
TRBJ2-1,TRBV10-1,CASNDQGGGSNEQFF
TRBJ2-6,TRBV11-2,CASSLPIGAGANVLTF
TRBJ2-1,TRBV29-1,CSAVARGGPGNEQFF
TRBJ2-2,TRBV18,CASSPPSRGAGELFF
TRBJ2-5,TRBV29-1,CSASGTGLETQYF
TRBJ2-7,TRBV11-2,CASSLEWLNSYEQYF